The 13 T cell receptor beta chains in this list originate from one sample, sequenced in a study of Ad26.COV2.S vaccination and SARS-CoV-2 variants. Documented treatment: around 19 received Ad26.COV2.S at low or high dose, single or two shots; about 5 received placebo; per-sample allocation not given. Sampling occurred on day 63 after the first vaccine or placebo injection. TCRdb keeps only in-frame clones here, not all; method: immunoSEQ multiplex PCR. The sample contains a few hundred thousand clones, around 86% of which appear only once. Sequenced material: peripheral blood, taken in a trial of Ad26.COV2.S vaccine versus placebo. The receptors derive from a person between 18 and 65 years old who received the Ad26.COV2.S COVID-19 vaccine or a placebo.

The chain employs TRBV7-9 and TRBJ1-3, with 10 bases matching TRBD1. This CDR3 is built from 19 residues. Germline CDR1 SEHNR, CDR2 FQNEAQ (reference sequence). Trimming took 4 bases from V and 1 from J; bases not matched to a gene: 13. The chain's CDR3 is CASSSVVATGGVSGNTIYF. CDR3 nucleotides: TGTGCCAGCAGCTCCGTAGTAGCGACAGGGGGCGTTTCTGGAAACACCATATATTTT.

This sequence joins TRBV15 and TRBJ1-1; D is undetermined. The germline V gene encodes CDR1 LNHNV and CDR2 YYDKDF (reference sequence). The CDR3 is 13 amino acids. V was shortened by 7 bases and J by 0 bases, with 9 bases between the two germline ends. The CDR3 loop reads CATNEDLNTEAFF. CDR3 coding DNA: TGTGCCACCAATGAGGACTTGAACACTGAAGCTTTCTTT. The whole variable domain, remainder taken from reference TRBV15 and TRBJ1-1, is DAMVIQNPRYQVTQFGKPVTLSCSQTLNHNVMYWYQQKSSQAPKLLFHYYDKDFNNEADTPDNFQSRRPNTSFCFLDIRSPGLGDTAMYLCATNEDLNTEAFFGQGTRLTVV.

The chain is built from TRBV5-1 and TRBJ2-6; 12 bases agree with TRBD1. V gave up 3 bases and J gave up 0 bases; unmatched junction bases: 4. Germline CDR1 is SGHRS and CDR2 is YFSETQ. There are 18 residues in the CDR3. In DNA form, the CDR3 reads TGCGCCAGCAGCTCAGAGGGACAGGGGGCCTCTGGGGCCAACGTCCTGACTTTC. As protein: CASSSEGQGASGANVLTF.

V and J are TRBV24-1 and TRBJ2-2; 7 positions match TRBD2. The V segment lost 5 bases and the J segment 5 bases; nucleotides outside the gene matches: 4. The CDR3 length is 14 residues. The germline gives CDR1 KGHDR, CDR2 SFDVKD. DNA of the CDR3: TGTGCCACCAGTGTGTCGGGGGGAACCGGGGAGCTGTTTTTT. Translated: CATSVSGGTGELFF.

The DNA of the CDR3 is TGTGCCACTTTAAACCGCTCTGGGGCCAACGTCCTGACTTTC. Translating gives CATLNRSGANVLTF. The chain employs TRBV19 and TRBJ2-6, with D unresolved. There are 14 residues in the CDR3. The V end lost 10 bases, the J end lost 0 bases, and 10 bases lay between the germline ends. Germline assignment: CDR1 LNHDA and CDR2 SQIVND (reference sequence).

The chain is built from TRBV20-1 and TRBJ1-1; D is unclear. The CDR3 length is 11 residues. Germline lookup yields CDR1 DFQATT and CDR2 SNEGSKA (reference sequence). Deletions cut 1 base from V and 5 bases from J, with 5 bases between. The CDR3 sequence is CSARGQTEAFF. The DNA for the CDR3 is TGCAGTGCTAGAGGGCAGACTGAAGCTTTCTTT.

This chain uses TRBV29-1 with TRBJ2-1; D may be TRBD1 (6 bases). Germline lookup yields CDR1 SQVTM and CDR2 ANQGSEA. Trimming removed 3 bases from V and 7 bases from J, with 10 bases in between. The CDR3 is made up of 12 amino acids. The CDR3 DNA sequence: TGCAGCGTTGACAGGGGAAGGAATGAGCAGTTCTTC. As protein: CSVDRGRNEQFF.

The rearrangement links TRBV4-3 to TRBJ1-2; unclear D gene. CDR1 is LGHNA, CDR2 YSLEER, per germline. V was trimmed by 0 bases and J by 8 bases, leaving 22 bases between them. The CDR3 consists of 17 residues. The CDR3 is CASSQDVRGGLLGGYTF. CDR3 DNA: TGCGCCAGCAGCCAAGATGTTCGGGGAGGACTATTAGGCGGCTACACCTTC.

This clone is a singleton in its sample. The J gene is TRBJ1-1, the V gene TRBV3-1 (or the pseudogene TRBV3-2); D is ambiguous. CDR3 length: 14 residues. Looked up from germline, CDR1 is LGHDT and CDR2 is YNNKEL (reference sequence). Trimming shortened V by 0 bases and J by 1 base, and 6 bases separated the two germline ends. This CDR3 reads CASSQDGPNTEAFF. For the CDR3, the DNA is TGTGCCAGCAGCCAAGACGGACCGAACACTGAAGCTTTCTTT.

V is TRBV30 and J is TRBJ2-1; no reliable D call. CDR3 length: 11 amino acids. Trimming stripped 0 bases from V and 10 bases from J, with 7 bases between. Germline values: CDR1 GTSNPN, CDR2 SVGIG (reference sequence). CDR3 in amino acids: CAWSVTAEQFF. CDR3 sequence (DNA): TGTGCCTGGAGTGTAACGGCCGAGCAGTTCTTC.

In the case of this clone: The junction and the germline gene differ at one end; a read error may be behind it. CDR3 sequence: CASSLQSWPSF. The CDR3 nucleotides are TGTGCCAGCAGCCTTCAATCGTGGCCCTCCTTC. This chain uses TRBV7-8 with TRBJ1-2, with D hard to call. The CDR3 spans 11 residues. Germline CDR1 SGHVS, CDR2 FQNEAQ.

V and J are TRBV12-3 or TRBV12-4 and TRBJ1-1; no clear D. V lost 7 bases and J 0 bases, leaving 6 bases between the germline ends. CDR3 size: 12 residues. This chain's CDR3 is CASKGLNTEAFF. The CDR3 DNA follows: TGTGCCAGCAAGGGCCTGAACACTGAAGCTTTCTTT.

V gene TRBV3-1 (or the pseudogene TRBV3-2) combines with J gene TRBJ1-1; 7 nucleotides align to TRBD1. CDR3 length: 12 residues. V lost 3 bases, J lost 9 bases, and 4 bases stayed unmatched. Germline values: CDR1 LGHDT, CDR2 YNNKEL (reference sequence). The CDR3: CASSHGQAKAFF. CDR3 DNA sequence: TGTGCCAGCAGCCACGGACAGGCCAAAGCTTTCTTT.